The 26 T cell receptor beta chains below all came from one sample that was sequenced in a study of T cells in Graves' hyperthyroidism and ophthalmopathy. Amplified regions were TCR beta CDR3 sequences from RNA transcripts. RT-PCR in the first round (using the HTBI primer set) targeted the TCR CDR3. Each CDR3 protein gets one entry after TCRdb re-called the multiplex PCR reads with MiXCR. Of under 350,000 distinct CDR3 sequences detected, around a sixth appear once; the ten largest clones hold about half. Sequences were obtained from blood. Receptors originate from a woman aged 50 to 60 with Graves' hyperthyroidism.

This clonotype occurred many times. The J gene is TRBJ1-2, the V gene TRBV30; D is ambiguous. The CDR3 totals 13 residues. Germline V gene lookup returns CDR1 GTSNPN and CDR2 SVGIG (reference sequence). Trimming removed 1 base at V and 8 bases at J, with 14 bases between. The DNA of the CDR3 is TGTGCCTGGAGTGCCCTTCCCTCTGGAGGCTACACCTTC. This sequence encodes CAWSALPSGGYTF.

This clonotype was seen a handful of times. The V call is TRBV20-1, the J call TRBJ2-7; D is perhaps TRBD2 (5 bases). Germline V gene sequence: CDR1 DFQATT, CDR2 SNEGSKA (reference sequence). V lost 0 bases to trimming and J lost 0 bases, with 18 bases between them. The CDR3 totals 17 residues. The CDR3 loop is CSARDQASWRVSYEQYF. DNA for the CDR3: TGCAGTGCTAGAGATCAAGCAAGTTGGCGGGTCTCCTACGAGCAGTACTTC.

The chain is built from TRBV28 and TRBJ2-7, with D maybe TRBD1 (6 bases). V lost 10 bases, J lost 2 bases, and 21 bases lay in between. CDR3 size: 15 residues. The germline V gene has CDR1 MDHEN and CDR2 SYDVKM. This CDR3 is CATWERGGYAYEQYF. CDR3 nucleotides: TGTGCCACCTGGGAGAGAGGGGGATACGCCTACGAGCAGTACTTC.

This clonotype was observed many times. CDR3 coding DNA: TGCAGTGTAGCAGTTGCAGATACGCAGTATTTT. Encoded protein: CSVAVADTQYF. The rearrangement joins TRBV20-1 to TRBJ2-3; D gene ambiguous. The V end was cut by 7 bases, the J end by 4 bases, with 9 bases between. Germline V lookup: CDR1 DFQATT, CDR2 SNEGSKA (reference sequence). The CDR3 totals 11 residues.

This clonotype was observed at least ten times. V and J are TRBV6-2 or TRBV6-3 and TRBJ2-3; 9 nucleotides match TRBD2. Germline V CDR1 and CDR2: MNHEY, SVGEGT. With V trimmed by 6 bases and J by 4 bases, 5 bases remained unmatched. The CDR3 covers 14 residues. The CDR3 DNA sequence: TGTGCCAGCAGCTACGGACTAGCGTCAGATACGCAGTATTTT. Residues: CASSYGLASDTQYF.

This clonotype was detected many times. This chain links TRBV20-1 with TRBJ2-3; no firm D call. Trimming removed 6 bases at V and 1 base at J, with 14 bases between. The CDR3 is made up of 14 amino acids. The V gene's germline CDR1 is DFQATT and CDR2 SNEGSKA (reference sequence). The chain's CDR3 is CSADEQWGTDTQYF. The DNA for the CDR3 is TGCAGTGCCGATGAGCAGTGGGGCACAGATACGCAGTATTTT.

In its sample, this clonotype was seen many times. The CDR3, as DNA: TGTGCCAGCAGCCCACCCTGGCGGCTCTACGAGCAGTACTTC. Its protein product is CASSPPWRLYEQYF. This chain uses TRBV7-8 with TRBJ2-7; no reliable D call. Germline values: CDR1 SGHVS, CDR2 FQNEAQ. Trimming pared 5 bases from V and 3 bases from J, leaving 14 bases between. This CDR3 region has 14 residues. Filled out from reference TRBV7-8 and TRBJ2-7, the complete variable domain reads GAGVSQSPRYKVAKRGQDVALRCDPISGHVSLFWYQQALGQGPEFLTYFQNEAQLDKSGLPSDRFFAERPEGSVSTLKIQRTQQEDSAVYLCASSPPWRLYEQYFGPGTRLTVT.

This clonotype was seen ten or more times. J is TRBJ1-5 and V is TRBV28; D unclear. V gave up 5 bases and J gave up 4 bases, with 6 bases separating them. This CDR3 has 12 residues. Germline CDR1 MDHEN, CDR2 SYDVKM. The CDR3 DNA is TGTGCCAGCAGTGCCCTTAATCAGCCCCAGCATTTT. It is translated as CASSALNQPQHF.

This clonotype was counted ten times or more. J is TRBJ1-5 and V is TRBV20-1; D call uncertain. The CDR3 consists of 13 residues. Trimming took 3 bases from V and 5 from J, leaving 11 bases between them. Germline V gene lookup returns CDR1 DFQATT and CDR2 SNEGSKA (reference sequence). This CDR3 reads CSASLAGDQPQHF. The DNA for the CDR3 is TGCAGTGCTAGCTTGGCAGGAGATCAGCCCCAGCATTTT.

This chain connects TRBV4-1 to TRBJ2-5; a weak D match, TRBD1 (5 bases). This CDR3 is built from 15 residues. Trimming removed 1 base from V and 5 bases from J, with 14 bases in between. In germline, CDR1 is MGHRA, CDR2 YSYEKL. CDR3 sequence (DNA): TGCGCCAGCAGCCAAGTTCGGACATTCCAGGAGACCCAGTACTTC. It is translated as CASSQVRTFQETQYF.

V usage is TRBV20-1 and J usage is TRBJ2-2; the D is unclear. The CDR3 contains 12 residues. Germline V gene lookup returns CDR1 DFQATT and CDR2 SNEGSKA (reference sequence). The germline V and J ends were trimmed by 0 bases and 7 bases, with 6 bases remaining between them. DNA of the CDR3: TGCAGTGCTAGAGAGCTTGTCGGGGAGCTGTTTTTT. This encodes CSARELVGELFF.

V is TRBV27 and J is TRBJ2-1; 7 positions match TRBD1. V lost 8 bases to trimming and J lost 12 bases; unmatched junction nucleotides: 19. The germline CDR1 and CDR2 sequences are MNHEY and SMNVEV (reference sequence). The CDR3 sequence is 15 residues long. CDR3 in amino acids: CASGVTPTGASRQFF. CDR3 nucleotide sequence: TGTGCCAGCGGAGTCACCCCCACAGGGGCATCGCGGCAGTTCTTC.

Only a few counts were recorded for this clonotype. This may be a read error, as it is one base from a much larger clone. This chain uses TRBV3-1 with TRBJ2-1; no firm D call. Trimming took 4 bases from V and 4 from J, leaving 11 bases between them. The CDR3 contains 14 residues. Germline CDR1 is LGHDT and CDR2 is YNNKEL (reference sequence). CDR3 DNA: TGTGCCAGCAGCCCCCCAAAGATGTACAATGAGCAGTTCTTC. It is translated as CASSPPKMYNEQFF.

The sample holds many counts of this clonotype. CDR3 protein: CASSLLDRGQTEAFF. Here the CDR3 DNA reads TGTGCCAGCAGCCTTCTCGACAGGGGGCAGACTGAAGCTTTCTTT. The chain combines TRBV6-1 with TRBJ1-1, with 10 bases aligning to TRBD1. Trimming cost V 6 bases and J 5 bases; bases outside gene matches: 9. Germline CDR1 is MNHNS and CDR2 is SASEGT. The CDR3 is 15 amino acids.

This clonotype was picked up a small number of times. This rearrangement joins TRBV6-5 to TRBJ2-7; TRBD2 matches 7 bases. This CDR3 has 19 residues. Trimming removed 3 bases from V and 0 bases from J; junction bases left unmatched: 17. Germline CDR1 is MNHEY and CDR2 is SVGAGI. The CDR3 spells CASSYARVAAGVFSYEQYF. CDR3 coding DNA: TGTGCCAGCAGTTATGCCAGGGTGGCTGCGGGGGTGTTCTCCTACGAGCAGTACTTC.

In DNA, the CDR3 is TGTGCCAGCAGTTTATTGGGTTTTGGGAATTCACCCCTCCACTTT. This translates into CASSLLGFGNSPLHF. This chain links TRBV12-3 or TRBV12-4 with TRBJ1-6; D remains ambiguous. This CDR3 region has 15 residues. V was cut by 2 bases and J by 7 bases, with 12 bases left in between.

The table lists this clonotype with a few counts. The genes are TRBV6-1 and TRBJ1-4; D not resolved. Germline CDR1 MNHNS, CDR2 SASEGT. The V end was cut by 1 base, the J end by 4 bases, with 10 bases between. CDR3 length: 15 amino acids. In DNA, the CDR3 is TGTGCCAGCAGTGAAGGCGGGCAGCTTAATGAAAAACTGTTTTTT. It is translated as CASSEGGQLNEKLFF.

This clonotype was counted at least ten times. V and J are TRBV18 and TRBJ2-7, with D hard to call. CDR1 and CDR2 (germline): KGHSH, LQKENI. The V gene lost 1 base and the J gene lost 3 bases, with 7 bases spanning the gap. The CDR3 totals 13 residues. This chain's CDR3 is CASSPRPGYEQYF. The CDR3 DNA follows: TGTGCCAGCTCACCACGCCCGGGCTACGAGCAGTACTTC.

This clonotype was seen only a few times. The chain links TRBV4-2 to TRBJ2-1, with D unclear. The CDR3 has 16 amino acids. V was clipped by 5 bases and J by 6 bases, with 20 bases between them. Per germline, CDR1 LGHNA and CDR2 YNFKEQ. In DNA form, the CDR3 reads TGTGCCAGCAGCAAATCGCCCCAGGAGCGCAGCAATGAGCAGTTCTTC. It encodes CASSKSPQERSNEQFF.

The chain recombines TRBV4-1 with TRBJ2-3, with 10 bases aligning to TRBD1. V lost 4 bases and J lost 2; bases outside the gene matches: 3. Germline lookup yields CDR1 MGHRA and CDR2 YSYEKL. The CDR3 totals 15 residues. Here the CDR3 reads CASSPDRGLTDTQYF. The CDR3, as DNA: TGCGCCAGCAGCCCTGACAGGGGGCTCACAGATACGCAGTATTTT.

The CDR3 here is CASSLSSDPGELFF. In DNA form, the CDR3 reads TGTGCCAGCAGCTTGTCTTCAGACCCCGGGGAGCTGTTTTTT. The rearrangement joins TRBV5-5 to TRBJ2-2; D is uncertain. This CDR3 has 14 residues. V lost 1 base and J 6 bases, leaving 10 bases between the germline ends. Germline assignment: CDR1 SGHKS and CDR2 YYEKEE (reference sequence).

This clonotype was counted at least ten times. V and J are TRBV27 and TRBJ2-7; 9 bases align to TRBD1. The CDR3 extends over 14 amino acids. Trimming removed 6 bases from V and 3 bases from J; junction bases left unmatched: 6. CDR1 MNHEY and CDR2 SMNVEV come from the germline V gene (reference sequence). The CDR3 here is CASSRTGANYEQYF. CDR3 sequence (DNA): TGTGCCAGCAGCCGGACAGGGGCCAACTACGAGCAGTACTTC.

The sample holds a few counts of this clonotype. The CDR3, as DNA: TGTGCCAGCAGCCCCGGGCCTTTGACAGGGGGTCTGTATTTT. Protein product: CASSPGPLTGGLYF. The genes are TRBV7-8 and TRBJ2-3, with 9 bases lining up with TRBD1. The trim removed 5 bases at V and 14 bases at J, leaving 14 bases unmatched. The CDR3 covers 14 residues. Looked up from germline, CDR1 is SGHVS and CDR2 is FQNEAQ.

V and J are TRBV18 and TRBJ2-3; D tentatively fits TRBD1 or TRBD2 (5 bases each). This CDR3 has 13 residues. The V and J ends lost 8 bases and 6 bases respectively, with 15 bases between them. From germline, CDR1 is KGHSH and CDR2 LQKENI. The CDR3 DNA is TGTGCCAGCCGAGGGACCCCTATCGATACGCAGTATTTT. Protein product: CASRGTPIDTQYF.

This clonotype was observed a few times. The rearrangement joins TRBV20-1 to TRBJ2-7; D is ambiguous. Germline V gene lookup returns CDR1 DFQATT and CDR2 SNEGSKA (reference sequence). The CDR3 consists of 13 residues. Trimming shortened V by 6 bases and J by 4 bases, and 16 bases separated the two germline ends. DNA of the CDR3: TGCAGTGCCTACCGGCAGGTCCAGTACGAGCAGTACTTC. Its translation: CSAYRQVQYEQYF.

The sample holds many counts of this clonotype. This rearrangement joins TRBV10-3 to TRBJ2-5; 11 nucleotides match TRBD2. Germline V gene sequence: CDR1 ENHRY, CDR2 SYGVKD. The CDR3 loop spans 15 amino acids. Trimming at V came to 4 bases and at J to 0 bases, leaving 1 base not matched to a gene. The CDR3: CAISGLAGNQETQYF. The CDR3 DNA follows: TGTGCCATCAGTGGACTAGCGGGAAACCAAGAGACCCAGTACTTC.